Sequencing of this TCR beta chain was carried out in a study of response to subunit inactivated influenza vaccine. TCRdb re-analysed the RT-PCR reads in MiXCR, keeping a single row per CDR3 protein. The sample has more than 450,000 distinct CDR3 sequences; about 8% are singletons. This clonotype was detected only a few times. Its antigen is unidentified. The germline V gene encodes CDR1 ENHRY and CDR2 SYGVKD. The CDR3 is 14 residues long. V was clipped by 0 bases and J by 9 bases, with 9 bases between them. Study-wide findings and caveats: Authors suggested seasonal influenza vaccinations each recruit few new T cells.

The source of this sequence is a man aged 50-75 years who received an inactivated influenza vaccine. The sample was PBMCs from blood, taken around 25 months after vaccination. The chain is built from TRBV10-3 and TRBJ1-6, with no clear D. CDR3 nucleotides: TGTGCCATCAGTGAGTCCGGAAAAAGTTCACCCCTCCACTTT. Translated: CAISESGKSSPLHF.